These 27 T cell receptor beta chains came from one sample sequenced in a study of metastatic and nonmetastatic thyroid tumors. Thyroid surgery was performed in patients who had received no treatment beforehand. TCRdb re-processed the PCR reads through MiXCR. The sample consists of 30,000 to 40,000 clones, over 15% of them appearing once. What was sequenced was blood. These TCRs come from a male donor with papillary thyroid cancer or a benign thyroid nodule (not recorded which). Some clones in this sample may be carry-over from other donors' samples.

There are many counts of this clone. The chain couples TRBV24-1 to TRBJ2-5, with 8 bases fitting TRBD1. Germline V lookup: CDR1 KGHDR, CDR2 SFDVKD. This CDR3 has 18 amino acids. Trimming removed 3 bases from V and 2 bases from J; junction bases left unmatched: 13. The DNA for the CDR3 is TGTGCCACCAGTGATGGGACAGGTGCCCTTAAATCTCAAGAGACCCAGTACTTC. Its translation: CATSDGTGALKSQETQYF.

This clone was found many times. The gene calls are TRBV7-8 and TRBJ1-4, with 9 bases matching TRBD1. Looked up from germline, CDR1 is SGHVS and CDR2 is FQNEAQ. With V trimmed by 3 bases and J by 6 bases, 2 bases remained unmatched. The CDR3 is made up of 14 amino acids. This chain's CDR3 is CASSFRTGDEKLFF. CDR3 DNA sequence: TGTGCCAGCAGCTTTCGGACAGGGGATGAAAAACTGTTTTTT.

Many counts were recorded for this clone. The rearrangement uses TRBV11-2 and TRBJ2-1; the D gene is possibly TRBD1 (5 bases). Germline V gene sequence: CDR1 SGHAT, CDR2 FQNNGV. This CDR3 has 15 amino acids. V gave up 2 bases and J gave up 2 bases, with 10 bases separating them. CDR3 loop: CASSLTQGPYNEQFF. CDR3 DNA: TGTGCCAGCAGCTTAACCCAGGGCCCCTACAATGAGCAGTTCTTC.

In this sample, this clone turned up many times. The chain uses TRBV7-9 and TRBJ2-3; tentatively, D is TRBD1 or TRBD2 (5 bases each). This CDR3 is 13 amino acids long. CDR1 and CDR2 from the germline V gene are SEHNR and FQNEAQ (reference sequence). The V gene lost 5 bases and the J gene lost 7 bases, with 13 bases spanning the gap. In nucleotides, the CDR3 is TGTGCCAGCAGCCAATCAGGGAGACATACGCAGTATTTT. Its translation: CASSQSGRHTQYF.

Of note for this clone: In this CDR3 the conserved last residue, phenylalanine or tryptophan, is missing, so a read error is likely. It is unclear where the CDR3 begins or ends on the DNA, so no DNA is shown, and the CDR3 is as TCRdb lists it. The J gene is TRBJ2-5, the V gene TRBV25-1. The CDR3 is 11 amino acids long, termini counted. Germline V gene sequence: CDR1 MGHDK, CDR2 SYGVNS. The CDR3 here is CASSESETQYL.

This clone has a count of ten or more. This chain joins TRBV11-1 and TRBJ2-3; 9 bases agree with TRBD1. Unmatched junction bases numbered 12, after V lost 5 bases and J lost 6 bases. CDR3 length equals 16 residues. Germline CDR1 SGHAT, CDR2 FQDESV (reference sequence). The CDR3 protein is CASSPGAGTGRDTQYF. The CDR3 DNA sequence: TGTGCCAGCAGCCCGGGCGCCGGGACAGGGCGGGATACGCAGTATTTT.

This clone was counted ten times or more. The J gene is TRBJ1-2, the V gene TRBV30; TRBD1 matches 7 bases. The V segment lost 5 bases and the J segment 7 bases; nucleotides outside the gene matches: 4. This CDR3 has 11 amino acids. CDR1 is GTSNPN and CDR2 is SVGIG in the germline V gene (reference sequence). CDR3 sequence reads: CAWGTGVGYTF. In DNA form, the CDR3 reads TGTGCCTGGGGCACAGGGGTTGGCTACACCTTC.

This clone was recorded many times. V and J are TRBV2 and TRBJ1-1, with D perhaps TRBD1 (5 bases). V shed 1 base and J shed 9 bases, with 12 bases lying between them. Germline CDR1 reads SNHLY; CDR2 reads FYNNEI. The CDR3 extends over 13 amino acids. The CDR3 nucleotides read TGTGCCAGCAGTGAAGGGATCGGGGGAAAAGCTTTCTTT. This encodes CASSEGIGGKAFF.

This clone came up many times. A much bigger clone sits one base away, suggesting this may be a read error. This chain uses TRBV6-1 with TRBJ2-1; D not certain. The CDR3 totals 13 residues. Looked up from germline, CDR1 is MNHNS and CDR2 is SASEGT. CDR3 in amino acids: CASSLTVYNGQFF. CDR3 in DNA: TGTGCCAGCAGTCTTACAGTGTACAATGGGCAGTTCTTC.

In the case of this clone: The same CDR3 is also encoded by other DNA sequences in this sample. This chain joins TRBV24-1 and TRBJ2-3; D may be TRBD2 (6 bases). V gave up 5 bases and J gave up 5 bases, with 13 bases separating them. Germline CDR1 and CDR2: KGHDR and SFDVKD. The CDR3 loop spans 14 amino acids. CDR3 nucleotide sequence: TGTGCCACCAGTGGGCTTATAGCGGAAGATACGCAGTATTTT. It translates to CATSGLIAEDTQYF.

Ten or more counts support this clone. CDR3 DNA: TGTGCCAGCAGTTGGAGACGAGCCTCTGGAAACACCATATATTTT. Its translation: CASSWRRASGNTIYF. The V call is TRBV6-1, the J call TRBJ1-3; D not certain. V shed 5 bases and J shed 0 bases, with 11 bases lying between them. This CDR3 spans 15 amino acids. In germline, CDR1 is MNHNS, CDR2 SASEGT.

This clone turned up a few times. The rearrangement uses TRBV6-1 and TRBJ1-2; no definite D call. CDR3 length: 11 residues. CDR1 and CDR2 from the germline V gene are MNHNS and SASEGT. The V end was cut by 4 bases, the J end by 5 bases, with 5 bases between. CDR3 sequence (DNA): TGTGCCAGCAGTGTCCCTTATGGCTACACCTTC. Translated: CASSVPYGYTF.

This clone was seen at least ten times. Other DNA sequences from this sample encode an identical CDR3 as well. The V and J genes are TRBV24-1 and TRBJ1-2, with 8 nucleotides matching TRBD1. The CDR3 has 16 amino acids. With 8 bases clipped from V and 3 bases from J, the junction kept 13 bases outside the gene matches. The germline CDR1 and CDR2 sequences are KGHDR and SFDVKD. The CDR3 bases are TGTGCCACCATGGGGCAGGGGGCCGAAATGGACTATGGCTACACCTTC. Its protein is CATMGQGAEMDYGYTF.

This clone was detected ten times or more. V gene TRBV12-3 or TRBV12-4 combines with J gene TRBJ2-5; TRBD2 aligns across 8 bases. This CDR3 is 15 amino acids long. J gave up 5 bases and V 3 bases, and 8 bases lay outside the gene matches. In DNA form, the CDR3 reads TGTGCCAGCAGTTTGGCAGCGGGGGCATGGGAGACCCAGTACTTC. Its translation: CASSLAAGAWETQYF.

This clone was recorded many times. This sequence joins TRBV20-1 and TRBJ1-1; tentatively, D is TRBD1 (6 bases). Per germline, CDR1 DFQATT and CDR2 SNEGSKA (reference sequence). The germline V and J ends were trimmed by 2 bases and 8 bases, with 12 bases remaining between them. CDR3 length equals 12 residues. CDR3 protein: CSARLHQGEAFF. CDR3 coding DNA: TGCAGTGCTAGATTACATCAGGGGGAAGCTTTCTTT.

This clone has a count of ten or more. The rearrangement links TRBV4-2 to TRBJ2-7; tentatively, D is TRBD2 (6 bases). Germline V lookup: CDR1 LGHNA, CDR2 YNFKEQ. V was cut by 1 base and J by 3 bases, with 10 bases left in between. The CDR3 totals 14 residues. DNA for the CDR3: TGTGCCAGCAGCCAAGGCGGGACCATCTACGAGCAGTACTTC. Residues: CASSQGGTIYEQYF.

A few counts support this clone. The chain has TRBV3-1 and TRBJ1-1, with TRBD1 as a possible D gene (6 bases). Trimming removed 4 bases from V and 7 bases from J, with 13 bases in between. Per the germline V gene, CDR1 is LGHDT and CDR2 is YNNKEL (reference sequence). This CDR3 has 13 amino acids. The CDR3 spells CASSPQGPREAFF. The CDR3 coding sequence is TGTGCCAGCAGCCCCCAGGGGCCCCGTGAAGCTTTCTTT.

This clone was picked up many times. The genes are TRBV24-1 and TRBJ1-2; D call uncertain. The V gene's germline CDR1 is KGHDR and CDR2 SFDVKD. This CDR3 has 12 residues. The V end lost 5 bases, the J end lost 5 bases, and 8 bases lay between the germline ends. This chain's CDR3 is CATSGEGYGYTF. CDR3 nucleotides: TGTGCCACCAGTGGTGAAGGATATGGCTACACCTTC.

The V and J genes are TRBV6-4 and TRBJ2-3, with D unresolved. Trimming took off 4 bases at V and 3 bases at J, with 14 bases between the two ends. The germline gives CDR1 MRHNA, CDR2 SNTAGT. The CDR3 loop spans 15 amino acids. This chain's CDR3 is CASSGSFRGTDTQYF. CDR3 DNA sequence: TGTGCCAGCAGTGGCTCGTTTAGAGGTACAGATACGCAGTATTTT.

Ten or more counts support this clone. The chain combines TRBV10-1 with TRBJ2-5; no clear D. V was shortened by 6 bases and J by 0 bases, with 5 bases between the two germline ends. The CDR3 length is 12 residues. Per the germline V gene, CDR1 is WNHNN and CDR2 is SYGVQD (reference sequence). In DNA form, the CDR3 reads TGCGCCAGCAGCAACAACCAAGAGACCCAGTACTTC. This translates into CASSNNQETQYF.

This clone came up many times. The CDR3 protein is CASSLNPEYNEQFF. The CDR3 DNA sequence: TGTGCCAGCAGCTTAAATCCCGAATACAATGAGCAGTTCTTC. The chain has TRBV7-9 and TRBJ2-1; no definite D call. The germline CDR1 and CDR2 sequences are SEHNR and FQNEAQ (reference sequence). The CDR3 totals 14 residues. Trimming took 2 bases from V and 4 from J, leaving 9 bases between them.

V is TRBV5-1 and J is TRBJ2-7; D is perhaps TRBD2 (6 bases). The CDR3 contains 14 residues. Germline-derived CDR1 and CDR2 are SGHRS and YFSETQ. V shed 5 bases and J shed 3 bases, with 15 bases lying between them. The CDR3 loop reads CASSPQGGIYEQYV. CDR3 DNA sequence: TGCGCCAGCAGTCCGCAGGGAGGTATCTACGAGCAGTACGTC.

There are many counts of this clone. The V gene is TRBV5-8, the J gene TRBJ2-7; no firm D call. Germline V lookup: CDR1 SGHTS, CDR2 YDEGEE. V was clipped by 5 bases and J by 2 bases, with 17 bases between them. This CDR3 has 15 amino acids. CDR3 in amino acids: CASSSRQIFTYEQYF. Here the CDR3 DNA reads TGTGCCAGCAGTTCGCGGCAGATTTTTACCTACGAGCAGTACTTC.

This clone has ten or more counts. The CDR3 protein is CASSLGAGFGYTF. In DNA, the CDR3 is TGTGCCAGCAGCCTGGGAGCAGGGTTTGGCTACACCTTC. The chain uses TRBV7-9 and TRBJ1-2, with D maybe TRBD1 (5 bases). This CDR3 comprises 13 residues. Germline V gives CDR1 SEHNR, CDR2 FQNEAQ (reference sequence). Trimming took 5 bases from V and 7 from J, leaving 14 bases between them.

This clone was seen a few times. The V call is TRBV6-1, the J call TRBJ2-2; 8 nucleotides match TRBD1. This CDR3 contains 16 residues. Germline CDR1 MNHNS, CDR2 SASEGT. The J segment lost 5 bases and the V segment lost 10 bases, leaving 15 bases of the junction unmatched. The CDR3 sequence is CATPALPGQATGELFF. The CDR3 DNA sequence: TGTGCCACCCCCGCGCTTCCGGGACAGGCGACCGGGGAGCTGTTTTTT.

This clone was found many times. The chain joins TRBV4-2 to TRBJ1-4, with D unclear. The CDR3 is made up of 13 amino acids. The germline CDR1 and CDR2 sequences are LGHNA and YNFKEQ. Trimming took 5 bases from V and 9 from J, leaving 13 bases between them. The CDR3 region is CASSDGNVKKLFF. The CDR3 nucleotides are TGTGCCAGCAGCGACGGGAACGTGAAAAAACTGTTTTTT.

This clone is categorized as medium-sized. The chain is built from TRBV6-2 or TRBV6-3 and TRBJ2-1, with D perhaps TRBD2 (5 bases). V was cut by 6 bases and J by 0 bases, with 9 bases left in between. The germline V gene has CDR1 MNHEY and CDR2 SVGEGT. This CDR3 is built from 14 residues. The CDR3 coding sequence is TGTGCCAGCAGCTTCGACTACTCCTACAATGAGCAGTTCTTC. This gives the protein CASSFDYSYNEQFF.